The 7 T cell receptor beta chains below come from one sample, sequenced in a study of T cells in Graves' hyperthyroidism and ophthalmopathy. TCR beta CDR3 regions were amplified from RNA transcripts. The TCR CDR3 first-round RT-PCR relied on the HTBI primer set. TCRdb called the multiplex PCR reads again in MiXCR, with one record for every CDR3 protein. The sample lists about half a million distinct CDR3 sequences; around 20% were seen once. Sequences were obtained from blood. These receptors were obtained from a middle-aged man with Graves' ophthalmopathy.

CDR3 sequence (DNA): TGTGCCAGCAGTTCCGGGACAGGGGGTAACTATGGCTACACCTTC. Protein product: CASSSGTGGNYGYTF. J is TRBJ1-2 and V is TRBV6-1, with 11 bases fitting TRBD1. Germline V CDR1 and CDR2: MNHNS, SASEGT. The length of the CDR3 is 15 residues. Trimming removed 5 bases from V and 1 base from J; junction bases left unmatched: 3.

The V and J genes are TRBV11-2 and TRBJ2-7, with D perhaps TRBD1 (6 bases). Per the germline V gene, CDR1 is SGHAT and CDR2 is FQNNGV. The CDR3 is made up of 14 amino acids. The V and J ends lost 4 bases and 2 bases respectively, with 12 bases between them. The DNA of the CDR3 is TGTGCCAGCAGCTCCCGCGGACAGCCCTACGAGCAGTACTTC. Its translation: CASSSRGQPYEQYF.

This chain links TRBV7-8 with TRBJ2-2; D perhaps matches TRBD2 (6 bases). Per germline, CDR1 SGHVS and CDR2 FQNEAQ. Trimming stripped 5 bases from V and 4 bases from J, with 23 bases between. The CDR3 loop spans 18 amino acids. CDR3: CASSPPLGARGGTGELFF. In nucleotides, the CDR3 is TGTGCCAGCAGCCCCCCGCTCGGGGCTAGGGGAGGCACCGGGGAGCTGTTTTTT.

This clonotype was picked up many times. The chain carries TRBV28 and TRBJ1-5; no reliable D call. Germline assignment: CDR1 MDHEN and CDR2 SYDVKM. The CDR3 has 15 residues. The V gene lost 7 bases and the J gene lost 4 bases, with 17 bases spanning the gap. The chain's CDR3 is CASNIGSQINQPQHF. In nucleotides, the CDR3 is TGTGCCAGCAACATCGGGTCACAGATAAATCAGCCCCAGCATTTT.

In DNA form, the CDR3 reads TGTGCCTCCAAGGAGACCAGCGGGGGCACCGGGGAGCTGTTTTTT. Protein sequence: CASKETSGGTGELFF. The V gene is TRBV7-3, the J gene TRBJ2-2, with 8 bases lining up with TRBD2. Losses at the gene ends were 11 bases for V and 4 bases for J; bases not matched to a gene: 12. CDR3 length: 15 amino acids. CDR1 is SGHTA and CDR2 is FQGTGA in the germline V gene.

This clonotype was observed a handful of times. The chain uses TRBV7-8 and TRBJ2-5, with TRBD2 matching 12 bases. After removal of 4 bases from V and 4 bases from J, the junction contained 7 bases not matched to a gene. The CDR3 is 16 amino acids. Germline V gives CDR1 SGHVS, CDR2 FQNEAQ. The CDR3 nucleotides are TGTGCCAGCAGCTCTCCGGGGGGACTAGCGGGAGAGACCCAGTACTTC. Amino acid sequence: CASSSPGGLAGETQYF.

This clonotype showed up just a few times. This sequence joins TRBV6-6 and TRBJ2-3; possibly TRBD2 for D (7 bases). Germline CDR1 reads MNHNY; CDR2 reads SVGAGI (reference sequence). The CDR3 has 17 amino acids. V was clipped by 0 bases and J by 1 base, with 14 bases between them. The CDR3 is CASSYSLRGAGTDTQYF. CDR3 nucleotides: TGTGCCAGCAGTTACTCGTTACGGGGGGCGGGCACAGATACGCAGTATTTT.